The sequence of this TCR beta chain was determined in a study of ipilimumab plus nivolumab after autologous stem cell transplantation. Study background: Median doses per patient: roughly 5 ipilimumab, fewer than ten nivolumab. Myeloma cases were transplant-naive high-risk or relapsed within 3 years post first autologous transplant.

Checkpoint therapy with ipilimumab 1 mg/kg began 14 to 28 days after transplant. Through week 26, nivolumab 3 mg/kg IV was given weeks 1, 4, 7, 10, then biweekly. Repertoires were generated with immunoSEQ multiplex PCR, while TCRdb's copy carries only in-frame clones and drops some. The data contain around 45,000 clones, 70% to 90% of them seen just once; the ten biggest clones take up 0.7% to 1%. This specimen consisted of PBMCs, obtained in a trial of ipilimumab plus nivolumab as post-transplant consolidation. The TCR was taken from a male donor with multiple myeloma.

The CDR3 DNA reads TGCAGCGTGGTTCCGAGTGGCGGCATTCAGTACTTC. Its translation: CSVVPSGGIQYF. This rearrangement joins TRBV29-1 to TRBJ2-4; D is unclear. V dropped 6 bases and J dropped 9 bases, with 15 bases sitting between them. The germline V gene has CDR1 SQVTM and CDR2 ANQGSEA. CDR3 size: 12 residues.